Presented here are 24 T cell receptor beta chains from one specimen sequenced in a study of a mutant IDH1 vaccine in newly diagnosed glioma. Their cognate antigens are unknown. Indicated time point: week 47, end of study. Doses consisted of 300 ug of mutant IDH1 20-mer peptide each, paired with topical imiquimod. Measured with immunoSEQ multiplex PCR; TCRdb has only the in-frame clones, and not every one. The repertoire holds about 52,000 clones, with around 80% as singletons. Sequencing was performed on PBMCs, taken from a glioma patient whose treatment included an IDH1 peptide vaccine. These receptors all stem from a woman between 35 and 50 years old with glioma. Some clones in this sample may be carry-over from other donors' samples.

The chain is built from TRBV9 and TRBJ2-2; 9 bases map to TRBD1. This CDR3 region has 15 residues. The junction had 2 bases not matched to a gene; V was cut back by 0 bases and J by 5 bases. CDR1 SGDLS and CDR2 YYNGEE come from the germline V gene. The CDR3 sequence: CASSVETGGTGELFF. The CDR3 DNA sequence: TGTGCCAGCAGCGTAGAGACAGGGGGAACCGGGGAGCTGTTTTTT.

CDR3 nucleotides: TGTGCCAGCAGAGAACAGGGGGCCGACCCTCCCCATACGCAGTATTTT. Protein sequence: CASREQGADPPHTQYF. J is TRBJ2-3 and V is TRBV7-3, with 9 bases lining up with TRBD1. J lost 7 bases, V lost 6 bases, and 14 bases had no gene match. The CDR3 spans 16 residues. Germline CDR1 and CDR2: SGHTA and FQGTGA.

The rearrangement uses TRBV5-6 and TRBJ1-5; no clear D gene. There are 15 residues in the CDR3. V lost 4 bases to trimming and J lost 0 bases, with 11 bases between them. Looked up from germline, CDR1 is SGHDT and CDR2 is YYEEEE. CDR3 DNA sequence: TGTGCCAGCAGCCTGACACCAAATAGCAATCAGCCCCAGCATTTT. This gives the protein CASSLTPNSNQPQHF.

This rearrangement joins TRBV19 to TRBJ1-1; 7 nucleotides align to TRBD1. The V and J ends lost 4 bases and 5 bases, in that order; junction bases with no gene match: 7. The CDR3 covers 14 residues. Looked up from germline, CDR1 is LNHDA and CDR2 is SQIVND (reference sequence). CDR3 in amino acids: CASSRGQWSTEAFF. For the CDR3, the DNA is TGTGCCAGTAGTAGGGGACAGTGGTCTACTGAAGCTTTCTTT.

J is TRBJ2-3 and V is TRBV18; TRBD2 matches 14 bases. CDR3 size: 16 residues. Germline V gives CDR1 KGHSH, CDR2 LQKENI. Trimming removed 3 bases from V and 4 bases from J; junction bases left unmatched: 3. Written as DNA, the CDR3 is TGTGCCAGCTCACCGACTAGCGGGGGGGCCGCAGATACGCAGTATTTT. This codes for CASSPTSGGAADTQYF.

The chain employs TRBV9 and TRBJ1-5, with D perhaps matching TRBD1 (5 bases). CDR1 and CDR2 from the germline V gene are SGDLS and YYNGEE. V was trimmed by 4 bases and J by 5 bases, leaving 13 bases between them. CDR3 length: 14 amino acids. CDR3 DNA: TGTGCCAGCAGCCCTGGGGGACCACATCAGCCCCAGCATTTT. It translates to CASSPGGPHQPQHF.

This clone was counted only a few times. The J gene is TRBJ2-1, the V gene TRBV2; TRBD1 matches 9 bases. The germline V gene encodes CDR1 SNHLY and CDR2 FYNNEI. V shed 6 bases and J 12 bases; nucleotides not matched to a gene: 9. CDR3 size: 13 residues. CDR3 sequence (DNA): TGTGCCAGCAGCCGGACAGGGGACGTAGGGCAGTTCTTC. This encodes CASSRTGDVGQFF.

The rearrangement links TRBV7-2 to TRBJ1-5; tentatively, D is TRBD1 (5 bases). The CDR3 consists of 15 residues. V was clipped by 5 bases and J by 4 bases, with 15 bases between them. Germline-derived CDR1 and CDR2 are SGHTA and FQGNSA. The CDR3 is CASSLQRGLNQPQHF. Here the CDR3 DNA reads TGTGCCAGCAGCCTCCAAAGGGGCCTGAATCAGCCCCAGCATTTT.

CDR3 nucleotides: TGCGCCAGCAGCGGCTACGAGCAGTACGTC. Translated, it gives CASSGYEQYV. This rearrangement joins TRBV10-2 to TRBJ2-7; no clear D. The V and J ends lost 6 bases and 3 bases respectively, with 3 bases between them. Looked up from germline, CDR1 is WSHSY and CDR2 is SAAADI. The length of the CDR3 is 10 residues.

V and J are TRBV4-1 and TRBJ2-7; tentatively, D is TRBD1 (6 bases). The CDR3 length is 17 residues. CDR1 and CDR2 from the germline V gene are MGHRA and YSYEKL. V was clipped by 1 base and J by 3 bases, with 19 bases between them. In nucleotides, the CDR3 is TGCGCCAGCAGCCAAGTGGTCCAGGGGCTGGACCGCTACGAGCAGTACTTC. Translation: CASSQVVQGLDRYEQYF.

The chain recombines TRBV6-1 with TRBJ1-4; no clear D. The CDR3 extends over 15 amino acids. The germline V gene has CDR1 MNHNS and CDR2 SASEGT. Trimming stripped 2 bases from V and 3 bases from J, with 10 bases between. This chain's CDR3 is CASSERAGPNEKLFF. CDR3 bases: TGTGCCAGCAGTGAACGGGCGGGTCCTAATGAAAAACTGTTTTTT.

This chain joins TRBV25-1 and TRBJ1-4, with D tentatively TRBD1 (5 bases). Germline CDR1 reads MGHDK; CDR2 reads SYGVNS. V was clipped by 2 bases and J by 8 bases, with 12 bases between them. This CDR3 is 14 amino acids long. CDR3 in amino acids: CASSERDLGEKLFF. The CDR3 DNA sequence: TGTGCCAGCAGTGAAAGGGACCTCGGCGAAAAACTGTTTTTT.

CDR3 nucleotides: TGTGCCAGTAGTTGGGGGAAGGCAGAGACCCAGTACTTC. Translation gives CASSWGKAETQYF. V and J are TRBV19 and TRBJ2-5; either TRBD1 or TRBD2 may supply D (5 bases each). This CDR3 is built from 13 residues. CDR1 is LNHDA, CDR2 SQIVND, per germline (reference sequence). The V and J ends lost 5 bases and 4 bases respectively, with 11 bases between them.

The chain is built from TRBV6-5 and TRBJ1-2; TRBD1 matches at 7 bases. Germline values: CDR1 MNHEY, CDR2 SVGAGI. CDR3 length: 15 residues. V trimming: 1 base; J trimming: 5 bases; junction bases outside the gene matches: 7. This chain's CDR3 is CASSYWTGGGYGYTF. The CDR3, as DNA: TGTGCCAGCAGTTACTGGACAGGCGGGGGATATGGCTACACCTTC.

The sample holds one count of this clone. V and J are TRBV30 and TRBJ1-6; the D gene is possibly TRBD1 (6 bases). The germline CDR1 and CDR2 sequences are GTSNPN and SVGIG (reference sequence). With 2 bases removed from V and 14 bases from J, the gap between germline ends came to 13 bases. The CDR3 is 12 amino acids. The CDR3 spells CAWSFTGPTLHF. CDR3 in DNA: TGTGCCTGGAGTTTCACAGGGCCCACCCTCCACTTT.

In its sample, this clone was seen once. V usage is TRBV4-1 and J usage is TRBJ2-7; D uncertain. From germline, CDR1 is MGHRA and CDR2 YSYEKL. The CDR3 spans 13 residues. The ends were cut back, 0 bases at V and 0 bases at J, with 3 bases in the middle. The CDR3 region is CASSQEVSYEQYF. The DNA for the CDR3 is TGCGCCAGCAGCCAAGAGGTCTCCTACGAGCAGTACTTC.

The V call is TRBV4-3, the J call TRBJ2-7; 7 positions match TRBD1. Trimming cost V 3 bases and J 6 bases; bases outside gene matches: 5. The length of the CDR3 is 13 residues. Per the germline V gene, CDR1 is LGHNA and CDR2 is YSLEER. The CDR3, as DNA: TGCGCCAGCAGCCAGTTGGCAGGGGGCGAGCAGTACTTC. This codes for CASSQLAGGEQYF.

The rearrangement uses TRBV10-1 and TRBJ1-2; D may be TRBD1 (5 bases). V was trimmed by 2 bases and J by 5 bases, leaving 12 bases between them. The CDR3 covers 14 residues. CDR1 and CDR2 from the germline V gene are WNHNN and SYGVQD (reference sequence). CDR3 coding DNA: TGCGCCAGCAGTGAGCAGAGGGGCGGATATGGCTACACCTTC. Its protein is CASSEQRGGYGYTF.

This clone was counted a few times. The junction departs from germline at one end; a sequencing error may be responsible. The rearrangement joins TRBV30 to TRBJ1-2; perhaps TRBD1 as D (5 bases). Germline V gene lookup returns CDR1 GTSNPN and CDR2 SVGIG (reference sequence). The CDR3 is made up of 14 amino acids. The CDR3 loop is CAWGVWGHVDGYTF. CDR3 sequence (DNA): TGTGCCTGGGGTGTATGGGGCCATGTTGATGGCTACACCTTC.

The rearrangement links TRBV19 to TRBJ2-3; D is possibly TRBD1 (6 bases). Germline V CDR1 and CDR2: LNHDA, SQIVND (reference sequence). The CDR3 runs 15 residues. The V and J ends lost 6 bases and 6 bases respectively, with 19 bases between them. The CDR3, as DNA: TGTGCCAGTAGCCCGACAGGTAGGAAATCTGATACGCAGTATTTT. As protein: CASSPTGRKSDTQYF. Filled out from reference TRBV19 and TRBJ2-3, the complete variable domain reads DGGITQSPKYLFRKEGQNVTLSCEQNLNHDAMYWYRQDPGQGLRLIYYSQIVNDFQKGDIAEGYSVSREKKESFPLTVTSAQKNPTAFYLCASSPTGRKSDTQYFGPGTRLTVL.

This clone has a handful of counts. This chain connects TRBV4-2 to TRBJ1-1; TRBD1 is a possible D gene (6 bases). The V and J ends lost 0 bases and 10 bases respectively, with 15 bases between them. Germline CDR1 reads LGHNA; CDR2 reads YNFKEQ. The CDR3 consists of 14 residues. CDR3 amino acids: CASSQDRRGVSAFF. CDR3 DNA: TGTGCCAGCAGCCAAGATAGGAGGGGGGTATCAGCTTTCTTT.

The chain joins TRBV4-3 to TRBJ2-5; TRBD2 matches at 9 bases. This CDR3 has 15 residues. Per germline, CDR1 LGHNA and CDR2 YSLEER. Losses at the gene ends were 0 bases for V and 1 base for J; bases not matched to a gene: 0. This CDR3 reads CASSQERGGQETQYF. DNA of the CDR3: TGCGCCAGCAGCCAAGAGCGGGGGGGCCAAGAGACCCAGTACTTC.

CDR3 in DNA: TGTGCCAGCAGCCCTAAGTCGACAATCTCGGGCGAGCAGTACTTC. As protein: CASSPKSTISGEQYF. The chain links TRBV6-6 to TRBJ2-7, with D unresolved. From germline, CDR1 is MNHNY and CDR2 SVGAGI (reference sequence). The CDR3 is 15 amino acids. V was clipped by 6 bases and J by 6 bases, with 21 bases between them.

The chain couples TRBV18 to TRBJ1-6, with D tentatively TRBD1 (6 bases). Germline V lookup: CDR1 KGHSH, CDR2 LQKENI. The CDR3 totals 14 residues. Between the trimmed V and J ends, which lost 5 bases and 7 bases, there was a span of 12 bases. CDR3: CASSADRLNSPLHF. In DNA, the CDR3 is TGTGCCAGCTCAGCCGACAGGCTAAATTCACCCCTCCACTTT.